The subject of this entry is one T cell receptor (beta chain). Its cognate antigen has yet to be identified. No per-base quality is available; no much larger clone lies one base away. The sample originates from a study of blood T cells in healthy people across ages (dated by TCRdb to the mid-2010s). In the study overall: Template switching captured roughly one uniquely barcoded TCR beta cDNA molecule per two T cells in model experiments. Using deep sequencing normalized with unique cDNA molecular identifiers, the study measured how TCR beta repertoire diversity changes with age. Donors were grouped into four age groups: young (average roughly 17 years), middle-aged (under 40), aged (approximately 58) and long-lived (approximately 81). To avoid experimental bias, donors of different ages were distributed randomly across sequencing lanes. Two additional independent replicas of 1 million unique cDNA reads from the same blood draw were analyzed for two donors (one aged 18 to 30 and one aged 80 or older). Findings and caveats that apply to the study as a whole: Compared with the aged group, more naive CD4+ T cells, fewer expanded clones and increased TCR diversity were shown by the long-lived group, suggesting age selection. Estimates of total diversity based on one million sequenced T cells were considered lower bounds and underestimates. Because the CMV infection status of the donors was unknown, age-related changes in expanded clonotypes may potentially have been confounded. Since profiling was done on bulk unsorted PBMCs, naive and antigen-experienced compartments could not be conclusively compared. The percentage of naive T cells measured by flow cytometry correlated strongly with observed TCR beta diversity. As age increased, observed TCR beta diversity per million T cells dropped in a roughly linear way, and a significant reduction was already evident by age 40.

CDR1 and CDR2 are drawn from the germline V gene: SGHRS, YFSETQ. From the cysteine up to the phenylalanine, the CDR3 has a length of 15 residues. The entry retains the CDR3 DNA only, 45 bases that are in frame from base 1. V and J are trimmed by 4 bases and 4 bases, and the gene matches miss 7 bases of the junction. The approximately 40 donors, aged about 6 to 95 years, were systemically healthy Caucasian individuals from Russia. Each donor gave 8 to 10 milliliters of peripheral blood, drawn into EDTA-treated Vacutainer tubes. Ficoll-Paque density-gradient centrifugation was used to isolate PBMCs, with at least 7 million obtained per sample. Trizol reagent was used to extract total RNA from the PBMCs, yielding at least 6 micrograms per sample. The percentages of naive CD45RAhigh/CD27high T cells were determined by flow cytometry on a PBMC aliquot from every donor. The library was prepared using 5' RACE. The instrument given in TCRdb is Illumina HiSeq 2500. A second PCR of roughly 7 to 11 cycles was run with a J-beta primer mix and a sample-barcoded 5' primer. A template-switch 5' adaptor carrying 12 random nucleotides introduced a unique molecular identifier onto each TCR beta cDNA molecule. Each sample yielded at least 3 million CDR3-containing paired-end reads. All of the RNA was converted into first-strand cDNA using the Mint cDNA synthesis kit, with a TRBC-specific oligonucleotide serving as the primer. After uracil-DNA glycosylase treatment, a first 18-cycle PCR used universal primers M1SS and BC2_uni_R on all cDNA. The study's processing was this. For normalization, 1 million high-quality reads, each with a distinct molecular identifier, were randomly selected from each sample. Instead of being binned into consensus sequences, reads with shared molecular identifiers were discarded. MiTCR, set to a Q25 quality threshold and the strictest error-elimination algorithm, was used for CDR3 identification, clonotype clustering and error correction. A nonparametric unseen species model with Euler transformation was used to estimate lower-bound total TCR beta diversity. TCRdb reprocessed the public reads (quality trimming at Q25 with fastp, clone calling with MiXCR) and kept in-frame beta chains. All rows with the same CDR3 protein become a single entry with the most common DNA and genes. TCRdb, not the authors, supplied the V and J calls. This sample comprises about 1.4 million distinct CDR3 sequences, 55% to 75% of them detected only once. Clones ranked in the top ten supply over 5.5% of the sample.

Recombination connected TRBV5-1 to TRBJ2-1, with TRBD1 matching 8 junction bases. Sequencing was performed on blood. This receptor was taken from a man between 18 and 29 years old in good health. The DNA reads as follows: TGCGCCAGCAGCGACCTGACAGGGGTTTACAATGAGCAGTTCTTC. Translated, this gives CASSDLTGVYNEQFF.